What follows are 21 T cell receptor beta chains derived from one specimen sequenced in a study of blood T cell repertoires in COVID-19. Here immunoSEQ multiplex PCR was the method, and the copy in TCRdb shows in-frame clones only, minus some. The sample has about 140,000 clones; 80% to 85% are singletons. Material for sequencing was peripheral blood. The receptors were sampled from a woman in her sixties with acute or convalescent COVID-19.

The rearrangement uses TRBV4-3 and TRBJ2-7, with D possibly TRBD2 on 5 matching bases. The germline gives CDR1 LGHNA, CDR2 YSLEER. Trimming removed 1 base at V and 7 bases at J, with 11 bases between. The length of the CDR3 is 13 residues. The CDR3 loop reads CASSQGFGVEQYF. The CDR3 coding sequence is TGCGCCAGCAGCCAAGGATTCGGGGTAGAGCAGTACTTC.

The J gene is TRBJ1-2, the V gene TRBV28; TRBD1 aligns across 8 bases. The ends lost 7 bases at V and 6 bases at J; junction bases unmatched: 13. Germline assignment: CDR1 MDHEN and CDR2 SYDVKM. This CDR3 contains 15 residues. Written as DNA, the CDR3 is TGTGCCAGCATCCCCGCCCCAGGGGGCAAAGATGGCTACACCTTC. Translating it yields CASIPAPGGKDGYTF.

The chain carries TRBV28 and TRBJ2-7; 9 bases align to TRBD1. The V and J ends lost 5 bases and 5 bases, in that order; junction bases with no gene match: 7. Germline V gene data show CDR1 as MDHEN and CDR2 as SYDVKM. CDR3 length: 14 residues. CDR3 sequence: CASSPMGQGDEQYF. DNA for the CDR3: TGTGCCAGCAGTCCCATGGGACAGGGCGACGAGCAGTACTTC.

The chain uses TRBV24-1 and TRBJ1-6; weak D call: TRBD1 (5 bases). V shed 8 bases and J shed 7 bases, with 11 bases lying between them. In germline, CDR1 is KGHDR, CDR2 SFDVKD. The CDR3 runs 13 residues. In nucleotides, the CDR3 is TGTGCCACCACCGGGGGTTACAATTCACCCCTCCACTTT. Amino acid sequence: CATTGGYNSPLHF.

J is TRBJ1-5 and V is TRBV11-2; D gene ambiguous. V gave up 1 base and J gave up 4 bases, with 5 bases separating them. Germline values: CDR1 SGHAT, CDR2 FQNNGV. The CDR3 loop spans 13 amino acids. The CDR3 DNA reads as TGTGCCAGCAGCTTAGGACTAAATCAGCCCCAGCATTTT. Its translation: CASSLGLNQPQHF.

On this clone: In the same sample, other DNA sequences code for this CDR3. The chain is built from TRBV5-1 and TRBJ1-2, with unresolved D. V was pared by 0 bases and J by 8 bases, with 11 bases between. The CDR3 sequence is 13 residues long. The germline gives CDR1 SGHRS, CDR2 YFSETQ. CDR3 DNA sequence: TGCGCCAGCAGCTTGGGCCAGGATTACGGCTACACCTTC. It specifies CASSLGQDYGYTF.

The chain combines TRBV19 with TRBJ1-2; possible D gene TRBD1, 6 bases. CDR1 is LNHDA, CDR2 SQIVND, per germline (reference sequence). The CDR3 length is 14 residues. Deletions cut 8 bases from V and 3 bases from J, with 16 bases between. The CDR3 DNA is TGTGCCAGTCACCACAGGGTTGCGGACTATGGCTACACCTTC. Translating gives CASHHRVADYGYTF.

The chain uses TRBV19 and TRBJ1-4; possible D gene TRBD1, 6 bases. V was shortened by 4 bases and J by 0 bases, with 15 bases between the two germline ends. Germline-derived CDR1 and CDR2 are LNHDA and SQIVND (reference sequence). This CDR3 is 17 amino acids long. CDR3 nucleotide sequence: TGTGCCAGTAGTACCCGACAGGTCCTTGCAACTAATGAAAAACTGTTTTTT. Encoded protein: CASSTRQVLATNEKLFF.

This clone was seen just once. The rearrangement uses TRBV6-2 or TRBV6-3 and TRBJ2-5; TRBD2 agrees at 8 bases. The CDR3 is 20 residues long. V was pared by 2 bases and J by 4 bases, with 21 bases of the junction left unmatched. The germline gives CDR1 MNHEY, CDR2 SVGEGT. The CDR3 region has the DNA TGTGCCAGCAGTTACGCCCGAGGGACGGGCGGGAGGCGGGGGCGAGAGACCCAGTACTTC. This translates into CASSYARGTGGRRGRETQYF.

The V and J genes are TRBV7-6 and TRBJ2-3; D remains unclear. Trimming removed 5 bases from V and 5 bases from J, with 5 bases in between. The germline V gene has CDR1 SGHVS and CDR2 FNYEAQ. The CDR3 length is 11 residues. The CDR3 nucleotides read TGTGCCAGCAGCATATTAGATACGCAGTATTTT. It yields the protein CASSILDTQYF.

The chain recombines TRBV19 with TRBJ1-5; 7 bases align to TRBD1. The ends lost 8 bases at V and 2 bases at J; junction bases unmatched: 12. This CDR3 has 16 residues. Germline V lookup: CDR1 LNHDA, CDR2 SQIVND (reference sequence). In DNA, the CDR3 is TGTGCCAGTCACGGAGTTAGACAGGGAGGCAATCAGCCCCAGCATTTT. Protein product: CASHGVRQGGNQPQHF.

The chain uses TRBV6-5 and TRBJ1-1; 7 bases are shared with TRBD1. This CDR3 is built from 15 residues. Germline CDR1 reads MNHEY; CDR2 reads SVGAGI. V shed 6 bases and J 2 bases; nucleotides not matched to a gene: 9. The CDR3 protein is CASRVAGTVNTEAFF. DNA of the CDR3: TGTGCCAGCAGAGTGGCCGGGACAGTTAACACTGAAGCTTTCTTT.

J is TRBJ2-3 and V is TRBV4-1, with 8 bases fitting TRBD2. The CDR3 length is 16 residues. Germline values: CDR1 MGHRA, CDR2 YSYEKL. J was trimmed by 1 base and V by 1 base; bases with no gene match: 4. This chain's CDR3 is CASSQVPGGRTDTQYF. CDR3 nucleotide sequence: TGCGCCAGCAGCCAAGTGCCGGGAGGGCGCACAGATACGCAGTATTTT.

J is TRBJ1-2 and V is TRBV30; 7 bases line up with TRBD1. Germline V lookup: CDR1 GTSNPN, CDR2 SVGIG (reference sequence). Losses at the gene ends were 3 bases for V and 6 bases for J; bases not matched to a gene: 7. The CDR3 has 13 amino acids. For the CDR3, the DNA is TGTGCCTGGAGAAGTAGGGGGCCCCATGGCTACACCTTC. Its translation is CAWRSRGPHGYTF.

This clone was detected only a few times. The V gene is TRBV3-1 (or the pseudogene TRBV3-2), the J gene TRBJ1-1, with a possible D match to TRBD1 (5 bases). V was shortened by 5 bases and J by 5 bases, with 9 bases between the two germline ends. The CDR3 contains 12 residues. Per the germline V gene, CDR1 is LGHDT and CDR2 is YNNKEL (reference sequence). The CDR3 DNA reads as TGTGCCAGCAGCTCGCGGGGGACTGAAGCTTTCTTT. This encodes CASSSRGTEAFF.

V gene TRBV2 combines with J gene TRBJ2-7, with D possibly TRBD1 on 5 matching bases. The CDR3 contains 11 residues. The germline gives CDR1 SNHLY, CDR2 FYNNEI. V was shortened by 5 bases and J by 3 bases, with 5 bases between the two germline ends. The CDR3 protein is CASSRGYEQYF. The DNA of the CDR3 is TGTGCCAGCAGTAGGGGCTACGAGCAGTACTTC.

This chain links TRBV7-3 with TRBJ1-1; D may be TRBD1 (5 bases). CDR1 SGHTA and CDR2 FQGTGA come from the germline V gene. The CDR3 runs 13 residues. Between the trimmed V and J ends, which lost 3 bases and 1 base, there was a span of 6 bases. The CDR3 DNA is TGTGCCAGCAGCTTTAGGGGGAACACTGAAGCTTTCTTT. This sequence encodes CASSFRGNTEAFF.

The chain combines TRBV7-9 with TRBJ1-1; a possible D gene is TRBD1 (6 bases). CDR1 and CDR2 (germline): SEHNR, FQNEAQ (reference sequence). CDR3 length: 15 amino acids. Trimming left V 5 bases short and J 1 base short, with 14 bases between. This chain's CDR3 is CASSRRQVRNTEAFF. In DNA form, the CDR3 reads TGTGCCAGCAGCCGACGACAGGTCCGGAACACTGAAGCTTTCTTT.

The chain links TRBV6-6 to TRBJ2-7; 7 bases are a match to TRBD1. The CDR3 spans 15 residues. Trimming took 5 bases from V and 3 from J; bases not matched to a gene: 10. Germline CDR1 reads MNHNY; CDR2 reads SVGAGI (reference sequence). Here the CDR3 DNA reads TGTGCCAGCAGTAATACCGGGACAGTAAACTACGAGCAGTACTTC. This sequence encodes CASSNTGTVNYEQYF.

The chain combines TRBV10-3 with TRBJ1-2; maybe TRBD1 (6 bases). The V gene's germline CDR1 is ENHRY and CDR2 SYGVKD. There are 13 residues in the CDR3. V was shortened by 3 bases and J by 9 bases, with 14 bases between the two germline ends. CDR3 sequence reads: CAISEVFTGSYTF. In DNA form, the CDR3 reads TGTGCCATCAGTGAAGTTTTTACAGGGAGCTACACCTTC.

This chain uses TRBV28 with TRBJ2-2; no reliable D call. The CDR3 is 14 residues long. V shed 2 bases and J shed 7 bases, with 11 bases lying between them. Germline V gene sequence: CDR1 MDHEN, CDR2 SYDVKM. The CDR3 nucleotides read TGTGCCAGCAGTTTACGGGTACGACTCGGGGAGCTGTTTTTT. It yields the protein CASSLRVRLGELFF.